This TCR beta chain was retrieved from a study of molecular identifiers for immune sequencing clone quantification. Methods described previously were used for bulk TCR libraries, and listed TCR primers were applied. MiXCR, run by TCRdb on the PCR reads, gives a single entry per CDR3 protein. Here the sample spans 460,000 or so distinct CDR3 sequences, about a fifth being singletons. Points from the study as a whole: The study reportedly detected spiked Jurkat TCR RNA from one cell among 990,000 or so naive cells.

This clonotype was seen repeatedly, ten times or more. The antigen is unknown. Construction of naive CD8 libraries employed about 18,000 to 1,100,000 sorted cells together with 10%, 30% or 50% RNA. This CDR3 is 14 amino acids long. The V gene's germline CDR1 is MNHEY and CDR2 SVGEGT. V was shortened by 2 bases and J by 1 base, with 8 bases between the two germline ends. The V call is TRBV6-2 or TRBV6-3, the J call TRBJ1-1; D uncertain. Input material: naive CD8+ T cells from blood, with Jurkat cell RNA spiked in. The subset was: FACS-sorted CD8+CD4-CCR7+CD45RA+ naive T cells. The sequence was obtained from a human donor in good health. Some libraries in this study had Jurkat cell RNA spiked in. The CDR3, as DNA: TGTGCCAGCAGTTACCCAACCGAGAACACTGAAGCTTTCTTT. It encodes CASSYPTENTEAFF.